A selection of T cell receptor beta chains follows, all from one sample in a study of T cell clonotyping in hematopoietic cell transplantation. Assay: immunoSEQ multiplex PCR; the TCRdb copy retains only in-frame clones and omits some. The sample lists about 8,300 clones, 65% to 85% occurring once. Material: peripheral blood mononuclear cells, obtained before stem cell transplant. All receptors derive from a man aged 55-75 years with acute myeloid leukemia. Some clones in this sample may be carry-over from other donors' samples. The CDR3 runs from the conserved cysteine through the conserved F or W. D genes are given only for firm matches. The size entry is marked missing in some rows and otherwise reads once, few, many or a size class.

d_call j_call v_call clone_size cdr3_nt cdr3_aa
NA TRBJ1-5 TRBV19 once TGTGCCAGTAGTACAGGGTCTTACAGCAATCAGCCCCAGCATTTT CASSTGSYSNQPQHF
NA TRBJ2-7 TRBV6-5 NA TGTGCCAGCAGTTCATCCCCAAGCTCCTACGAGCAGTACTTC CASSSSPSSYEQYF
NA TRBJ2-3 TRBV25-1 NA TGTGCCAGCAGTGAACAGGGCGTTAGCACAGATACGCAGTATTTT CASSEQGVSTDTQYF
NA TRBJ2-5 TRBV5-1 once TGCGCCAGCAGCTTGGGGATCTTACAAGAGACCCAGTACTTC CASSLGILQETQYF
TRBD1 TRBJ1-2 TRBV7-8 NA TGTGCCAGCAGCTTACAGGGGGCGACCCCCTATGGCTACACCTTC CASSLQGATPYGYTF
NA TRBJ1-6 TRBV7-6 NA TGTGCCAGCAGCTCCCAGGGTCAGGGAAATTCACCCCTCCACTTT CASSSQGQGNSPLHF
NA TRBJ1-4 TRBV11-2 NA TGTGCCAGCAGCCCCCGACACGGAAGTAATGAAAAACTGTTTTTT CASSPRHGSNEKLFF
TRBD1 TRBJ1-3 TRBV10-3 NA TGTGCCATCAGTGAAAATCCGGGACAGGCTGGAAACACCATATATTTT CAISENPGQAGNTIYF
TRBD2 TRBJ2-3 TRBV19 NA TGTGCCAGTAGTCCTAGACTAGCGGGGGCTCCGGGTGGAGATACGCAGTATTTT CASSPRLAGAPGGDTQYF
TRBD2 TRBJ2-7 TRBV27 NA TGTGCCAGCAGTACCTCGACGGGACTAGCGGACTACGAGCAGTACTTC CASSTSTGLADYEQYF
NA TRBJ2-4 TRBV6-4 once TGTGCCAGCAGTGACTCGACTCGCCAGGGGTTAGCCAAAAACATTCAGTACTTC CASSDSTRQGLAKNIQYF
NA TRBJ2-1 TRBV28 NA TGTGCCAGCAGTTTCAGGCTAGTCAATGAGCAGTTCTTC CASSFRLVNEQFF
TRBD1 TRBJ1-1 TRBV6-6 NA TGTGCCAGCAGACCCGGGACAGGGGGCATTGCTTTCTTT CASRPGTGGIAFF
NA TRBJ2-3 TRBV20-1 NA TGCAGTGGACTGAGGGATACGCAGTATTTT CSGLRDTQYF
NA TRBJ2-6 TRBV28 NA TGTGCCAGCAGTTATTCCTCTGGGGCCAACGTCCTGACTTTC CASSYSSGANVLTF
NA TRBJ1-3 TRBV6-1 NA TGTGCCAGCAGGGACCTACAGGGAACTGGAAACACCATATATTTT CASRDLQGTGNTIYF
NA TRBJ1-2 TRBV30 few TGTGCCTGGGCCCGGGATCTTCACTATGGCTACACCTTC CAWARDLHYGYTF
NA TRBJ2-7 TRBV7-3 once TGTGCCAGCAGCCAACAAAGCGTCTCCGAGCAGTACTTC CASSQQSVSEQYF
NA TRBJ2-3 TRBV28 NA TGTGCCAGCAGTGCTAGCACAGATACGCAGTATTTT CASSASTDTQYF
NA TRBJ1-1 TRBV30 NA TGTGCCTGGAGTGTACCCTCTCCAGGGAACACTGAAGCTTTCTTT CAWSVPSPGNTEAFF
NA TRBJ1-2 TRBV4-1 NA TGCGCCAGCAGCCACGTCGTGCGGGGAGTACTTAACTATGGCTACACCTTC CASSHVVRGVLNYGYTF
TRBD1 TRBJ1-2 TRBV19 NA TGTGCCAGTACACCCCAGGGGGGTTATGGCTACACCTTC CASTPQGGYGYTF
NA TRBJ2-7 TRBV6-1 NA TGTGCCAGCAGTGATGGGGGTTTCTACGAGCAGTACTTC CASSDGGFYEQYF
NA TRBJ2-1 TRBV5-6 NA TGTGCCAGCAGCTTCCCCTTAGCGGATGCCTACAATGAGCAGTTCTTC CASSFPLADAYNEQFF
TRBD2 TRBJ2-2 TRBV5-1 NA TGCGCCAGCAGCTTGGCTCCGGGACTAGCGGGAAGGAACACCGGGGAGCTGTTTTTT CASSLAPGLAGRNTGELFF
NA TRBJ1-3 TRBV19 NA TGTGCCAGTACCACCGACAGATCCTCTGGAAACACCATATATTTT CASTTDRSSGNTIYF
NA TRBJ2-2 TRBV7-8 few TGTGCCAGCAGCTTAGTGTTGGGGGTTTCCGGGGAGCTGTTTTTT CASSLVLGVSGELFF
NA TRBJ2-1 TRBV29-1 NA TGCAGCGTTGAGACGTACAGGGAGTGGAGTGAGCAGTTCTTC CSVETYREWSEQFF
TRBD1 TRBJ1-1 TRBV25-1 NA TGTGCCAGCACACAAATAACAGGGGGTGAAGCTTTCTTT CASTQITGGEAFF
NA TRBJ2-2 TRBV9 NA TGTGCCAGTACCCGGATGTCCAACACCGGGGAGCTGTTTTTT CASTRMSNTGELFF